This TCR beta chain was recovered during a study of beta chain features in type 1 diabetes. Overall study findings and caveats: Type 1 diabetes patients had moderately but significantly shorter TCRB CDR3s in all four CD4+ subsets.

This clone occurred a few times. Antigen unknown. Sequenced material consisted of expressed TCRB transcripts (all of the isolated RNA was reverse transcribed). Assay: immunoSEQ multiplex PCR; the TCRdb copy retains only in-frame clones and omits some. Altogether under 350,000 clones are present, about 13% being singletons, with the ten largest covering more than 0.015%. Trimming left V 3 bases short and J 0 bases short, with 18 bases between. CDR1 and CDR2 from the germline V gene are KGHSH and LQKENI. This CDR3 has 17 amino acids. This TCR came from a man aged 25-45 years with type 1 diabetes. Sequenced material: naive CD4+ T cells from blood. The chain combines TRBV18 with TRBJ2-7, with unresolved D. Written as DNA, the CDR3 is TGTGCCAGCTCACCTTCCATTGAATCGCCGGTCTCCTACGAGCAGTACTTC. It yields the protein CASSPSIESPVSYEQYF.